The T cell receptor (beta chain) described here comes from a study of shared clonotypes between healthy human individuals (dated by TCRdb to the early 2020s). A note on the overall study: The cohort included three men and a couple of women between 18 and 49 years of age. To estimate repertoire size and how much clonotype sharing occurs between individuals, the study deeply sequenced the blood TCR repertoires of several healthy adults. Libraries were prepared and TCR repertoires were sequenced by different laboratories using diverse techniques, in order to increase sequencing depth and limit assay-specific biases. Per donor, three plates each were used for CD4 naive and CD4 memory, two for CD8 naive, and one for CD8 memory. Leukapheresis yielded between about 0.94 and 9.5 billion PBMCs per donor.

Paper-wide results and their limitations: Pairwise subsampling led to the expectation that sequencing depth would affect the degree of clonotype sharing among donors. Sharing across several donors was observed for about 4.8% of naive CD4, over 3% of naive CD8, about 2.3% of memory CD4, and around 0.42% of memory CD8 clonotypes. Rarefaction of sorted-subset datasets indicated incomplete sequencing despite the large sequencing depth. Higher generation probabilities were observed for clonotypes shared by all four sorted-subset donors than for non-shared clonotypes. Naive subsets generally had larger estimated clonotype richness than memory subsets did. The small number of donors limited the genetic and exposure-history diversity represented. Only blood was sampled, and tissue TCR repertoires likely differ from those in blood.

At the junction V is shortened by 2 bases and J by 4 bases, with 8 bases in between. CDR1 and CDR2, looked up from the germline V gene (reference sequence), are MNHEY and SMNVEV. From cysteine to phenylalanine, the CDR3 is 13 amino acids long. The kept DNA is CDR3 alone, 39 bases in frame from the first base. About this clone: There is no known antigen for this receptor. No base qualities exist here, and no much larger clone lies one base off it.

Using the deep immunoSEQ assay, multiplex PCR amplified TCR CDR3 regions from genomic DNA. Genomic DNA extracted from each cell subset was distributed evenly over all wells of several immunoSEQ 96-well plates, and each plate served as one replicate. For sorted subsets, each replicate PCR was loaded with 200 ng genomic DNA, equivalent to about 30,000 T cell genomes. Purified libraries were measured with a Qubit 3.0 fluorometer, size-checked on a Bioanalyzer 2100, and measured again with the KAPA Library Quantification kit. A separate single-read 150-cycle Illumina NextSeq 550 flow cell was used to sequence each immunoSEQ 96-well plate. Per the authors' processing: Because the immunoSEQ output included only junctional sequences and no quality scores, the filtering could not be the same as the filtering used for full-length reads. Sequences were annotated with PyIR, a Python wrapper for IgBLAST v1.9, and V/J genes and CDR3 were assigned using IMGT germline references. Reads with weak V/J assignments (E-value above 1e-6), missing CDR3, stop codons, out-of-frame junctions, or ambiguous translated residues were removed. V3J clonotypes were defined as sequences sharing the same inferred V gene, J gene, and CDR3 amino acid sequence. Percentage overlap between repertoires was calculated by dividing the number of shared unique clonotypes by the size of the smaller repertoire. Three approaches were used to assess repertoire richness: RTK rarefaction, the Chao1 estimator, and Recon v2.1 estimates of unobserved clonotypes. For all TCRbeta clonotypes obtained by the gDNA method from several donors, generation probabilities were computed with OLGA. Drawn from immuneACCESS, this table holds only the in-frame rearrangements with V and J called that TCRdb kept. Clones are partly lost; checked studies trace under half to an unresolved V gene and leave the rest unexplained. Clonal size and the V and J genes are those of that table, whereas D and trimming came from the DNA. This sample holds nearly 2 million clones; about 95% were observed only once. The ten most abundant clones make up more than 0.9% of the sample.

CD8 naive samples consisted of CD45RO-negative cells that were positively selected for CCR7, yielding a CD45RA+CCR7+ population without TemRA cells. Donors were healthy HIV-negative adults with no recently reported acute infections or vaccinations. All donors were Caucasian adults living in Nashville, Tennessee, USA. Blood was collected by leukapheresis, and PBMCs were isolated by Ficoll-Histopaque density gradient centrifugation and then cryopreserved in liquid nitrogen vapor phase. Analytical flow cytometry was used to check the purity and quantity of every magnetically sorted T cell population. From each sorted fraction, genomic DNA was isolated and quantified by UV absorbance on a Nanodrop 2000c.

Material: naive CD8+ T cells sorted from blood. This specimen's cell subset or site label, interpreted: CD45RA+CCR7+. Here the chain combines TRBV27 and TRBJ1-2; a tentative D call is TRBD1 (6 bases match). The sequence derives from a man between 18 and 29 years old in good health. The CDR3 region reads CASSLRGAYGYTF. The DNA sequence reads TGTGCCAGCAGTTTACGGGGGGCCTATGGCTACACCTTC.